Below, 14 T cell receptor beta chains from the same sample are listed, as sequenced in a study of cytomegalovirus exposure and HLA in healthy donors. Use of 60 Vbeta and 13 Jbeta primers characterized the PCR. Using immunoSEQ multiplex PCR, the repertoire was profiled, and TCRdb retains in-frame clones only, with some absent. This repertoire shows fewer than 250,000 clones, around 79% found once; its top ten account for 1.5% to 2%. The sequenced material came from PBMCs. These receptors came from a male donor in good health and CMV-seronegative.

The genes are TRBV5-1 and TRBJ1-1; 10 bases align to TRBD1. Germline V gives CDR1 SGHRS, CDR2 YFSETQ. The CDR3 sequence is 17 residues long. V shed 0 bases and J 7 bases; nucleotides not matched to a gene: 12. The CDR3 loop reads CASSLAMTGGLADEAFF. DNA of the CDR3: TGCGCCAGCAGCTTGGCCATGACAGGGGGCCTGGCGGATGAAGCTTTCTTT.

The DNA of the CDR3 is TGTGCCAGCAGCTTGAGGCCCGGACTAAGCGAAAAACTGTTTTTT. Translated, it gives CASSLRPGLSEKLFF. The chain recombines TRBV7-9 with TRBJ1-4; no definite D call. Germline lookup yields CDR1 SEHNR and CDR2 FQNEAQ (reference sequence). V was clipped by 3 bases and J by 8 bases, with 16 bases between them. This CDR3 is 15 amino acids long. The full variable domain, completed using reference TRBV7-9 and TRBJ1-4, is DTGVSQNPRHKITKRGQNVTFRCDPISEHNRLYWYRQTLGQGPEFLTYFQNEAQLEKSRLLSDRFSAERPKGSFSTLEIQRTEQGDSAMYLCASSLRPGLSEKLFFGSGTQLSVL.

The rearrangement uses TRBV29-1 and TRBJ2-7; D uncertain. The CDR3 is 12 residues long. Trimming cost V 4 bases and J 3 bases, with 10 bases left between them. The germline CDR1 and CDR2 sequences are SQVTM and ANQGSEA. CDR3 region: CSVVQSRYEQYF. For the CDR3, the DNA is TGCAGCGTTGTACAGTCCCGCTACGAGCAGTACTTC.

This clone was recorded only once. Different DNA sequences within this sample yield the same CDR3. The chain uses TRBV19 and TRBJ2-1; no definite D call. The CDR3 totals 11 residues. The V end lost 6 bases, the J end lost 3 bases, and 3 bases lay between the germline ends. Germline V gene lookup returns CDR1 LNHDA and CDR2 SQIVND (reference sequence). Here the CDR3 DNA reads TGTGCCAGTAGCATCTACAATGAGCAGTTCTTC. This sequence encodes CASSIYNEQFF.

This clone was detected once. This chain joins TRBV21-1 and TRBJ2-5; whether TRBD1, the table's D call, matches the DNA was not checked. TRBV21-1 is noted as a pseudogene. The CDR3 consists of 18 residues. CDR3: CASSKGTGGDWLQETQYF. For the CDR3, the DNA is TGTGCCAGCAGCAAAGGGACAGGTGGGGATTGGCTCCAAGAGACCCAGTACTTC.

The rearrangement uses TRBV6-1 and TRBJ1-4, with TRBD1 matching 7 bases. This CDR3 has 14 residues. Germline V gene lookup returns CDR1 MNHNS and CDR2 SASEGT. Trimming at V came to 6 bases and at J to 2 bases, leaving 3 bases not matched to a gene. CDR3 sequence reads: CASRTGETNEKLFF. CDR3 coding DNA: TGTGCCAGCAGAACAGGGGAGACTAATGAAAAACTGTTTTTT.

The V call is TRBV5-4, the J call TRBJ2-1, with 9 bases that match TRBD1. This CDR3 region has 14 residues. V lost 4 bases and J lost 6; bases outside the gene matches: 5. Germline V CDR1 and CDR2: SGHNT, YYREEE (reference sequence). The CDR3 spells CASSAGTGTNEQFF. The CDR3 DNA reads as TGTGCCAGCAGCGCCGGGACAGGGACCAATGAGCAGTTCTTC.

This rearrangement joins TRBV7-6 to TRBJ2-1; 8 positions match TRBD2. V lost 1 base to trimming and J lost 15 bases; unmatched junction nucleotides: 5. From germline, CDR1 is SGHVS and CDR2 FNYEAQ. The CDR3 totals 12 residues. CDR3 residues: CASSLEGLEVFF. CDR3 nucleotides: TGTGCCAGCAGCTTAGAGGGACTAGAGGTGTTCTTC.

The V gene is TRBV5-8, the J gene TRBJ2-3, with 8 bases lining up with TRBD2. The CDR3 runs 16 residues. CDR1 SGHTS and CDR2 YDEGEE come from the germline V gene. J was trimmed by 4 bases and V by 0 bases; bases with no gene match: 7. The CDR3 coding sequence is TGTGCCAGCAGCTTGGTATTTCGGGAGGGCCCAGATACGCAGTATTTT. It is translated as CASSLVFREGPDTQYF.

The rearrangement uses TRBV7-8 and TRBJ1-2; D call uncertain. The CDR3 spans 14 residues. CDR1 and CDR2 (germline): SGHVS, FQNEAQ. V was clipped by 2 bases and J by 8 bases, with 15 bases between them. The CDR3 bases are TGTGCCAGCAGCTTACGCCCCGAGGTATGGGGCTACACCTTC. Amino acid sequence: CASSLRPEVWGYTF.

The chain employs TRBV2 and TRBJ2-5, with TRBD1 matching 8 bases. The CDR3 runs 13 residues. Germline lookup yields CDR1 SNHLY and CDR2 FYNNEI. The J segment lost 5 bases and the V segment lost 6 bases, leaving 5 bases of the junction unmatched. The CDR3 protein is CASSDRGIETQYF. In DNA form, the CDR3 reads TGTGCCAGCAGCGACAGGGGAATCGAGACCCAGTACTTC.

J is TRBJ2-1 and V is TRBV6-5; D is possibly TRBD1 (6 bases). V lost 4 bases and J lost 3, with 16 bases in between. Germline V gene data show CDR1 as MNHEY and CDR2 as SVGAGI. This CDR3 region has 16 residues. The CDR3 DNA follows: TGTGCCAGCAGTTGGGGCGAAAGCAGGGGCTACAATGAGCAGTTCTTC. Translated, it gives CASSWGESRGYNEQFF.

J is TRBJ2-5 and V is TRBV20-1; no clear D gene. In germline, CDR1 is DFQATT, CDR2 SNEGSKA (reference sequence). This CDR3 has 10 residues. The CDR3 protein is CMTAGGTQYF. CDR3 DNA: TGCATGACGGCTGGCGGGACCCAGTACTTC.

This sequence joins TRBV5-5 and TRBJ2-2; TRBD1 aligns across 7 bases. V was pared by 7 bases and J by 6 bases, with 9 bases of the junction left unmatched. The CDR3 runs to 14 residues. Germline CDR1 is SGHKS and CDR2 is YYEKEE (reference sequence). CDR3 DNA sequence: TGTGCCAGCCGACAGGGCCAGGCCTCCGGGGAGCTGTTTTTT. This translates into CASRQGQASGELFF. The entire variable domain, with the rest obtained from reference TRBV5-5 and TRBJ2-2, is as follows: DAGVTQSPTHLIKTRGQQVTLRCSPISGHKSVSWYQQVLGQGPQFIFQYYEKEERGRGNFPDRFSARQFPNYSSELNVNALLLGDSALYLCASRQGQASGELFFGEGSRLTVL.